This TCR beta chain comes out of a study of OX40 agonist ivuxolimab in advanced cancers. With regard to the full study: Ivuxolimab was an agonistic, fully human IgG2 monoclonal antibody directed against OX40 (CD134), a costimulatory receptor. The purpose of peripheral TCRbeta sequencing was to test whether ivuxolimab changed TCR sequence diversity and led to clonal T-cell expansion. Patients were allowed to have had prior anti-PD-1, anti-PD-L1 or anti-CTLA-4 therapy, and approximately 40% of the dose-escalation patients had been treated with checkpoint inhibitors. In the dose-escalation cohort, 65% to 90% of patients were male, and the mean age was around 60 years, with a range of about 23 to 90. Of the roughly 54 patients in dose escalation, some 19 had hepatocellular carcinoma, about 15 had melanoma, 9 had renal cell carcinoma and 9 had head and neck cancer. Intravenous ivuxolimab was administered to patients every 2 weeks at six dose levels: 0.01, 0.1, 0.3, 1.5, 3 and 10 mg/kg. The paper reports the monotherapy dose-escalation portion (N of about 47 patients) of the phase I ivuxolimab trial. Partial responses were achieved by three dose-escalation patients, of whom one had hepatocellular carcinoma and two had cutaneous melanoma.

Worth noting for this clone: Its specific antigen is unknown. It has no much larger one-base neighbor in the sample; base qualities were not kept.

Patients with a history of autoimmune disease or receiving systemic immunosuppression were excluded from the trial. Peripheral blood for TCR sequencing was collected from all dose cohorts at baseline, on cycle 4 day 1, and on cycle 7 day 1. Samples were obtained from an open-label, multicenter, first-in-human phase I dose-escalation trial of ivuxolimab. Adults with locally advanced or metastatic melanoma, renal cell, hepatocellular, or head and neck squamous cell carcinoma were enrolled in the trial. Before TCR sequencing, CD4+ T cells and CD8+ T cells were sorted from peripheral blood as separate populations. For sequencing of the TCRbeta CDR3 region, genomic DNA was extracted from the sorted cells. The immunoSEQ Assay was used for sequencing of TCRbeta CDR3 regions. The clones in this table, taken by TCRdb from immuneACCESS, are in-frame only. Not every clone is retained; where verified, under half of the shortfall comes from an unresolved V gene, and the cause of the rest is unknown. Counted in this sample were 25,000 to 35,000 clones; roughly 84% of them appeared once. The leading ten clones occupy 22% of the sample.

The CDR3 has 12 amino acids, counting the end cysteine and phenylalanine. Here the CDR3 DNA is all that survives: 36 bases in frame from base 1. V and J are truncated by 8 bases and 2 bases respectively, leaving an intervening sequence of 9 bases. Reading the germline V gene (reference sequence) gives CDR1 LNHDA and CDR2 SQIVND. The study at large found these results: On average, CD8+ T cells showed more expanded clones than CD4+ T cells after ivuxolimab. Low levels of normalized T-cell clonal expansion were also seen in some patients who did not respond. At doses from 0.1 to 3.0 mg/kg, clonal expansion was seen in both CD4+ and CD8+ blood T cells between baseline and week 6. In the 0.1-3.0 mg/kg groups, partial responders had among the lowest normalized peripheral clonal expansion, particularly in CD8+ T cells. The antigen specificity of the peripheral T cells that underwent clonal expansion was not determined.

This clonotype originated in an adult with an advanced solid tumor such as melanoma, head and neck, liver or kidney cancer. The rearranged segments are TRBV19 and TRBJ2-5; TRBD2 could be the D gene, as 6 bases match. The sequenced sample was CD4+ or CD8+ T cells sorted from blood, obtained in a trial of the OX40 agonist ivuxolimab. The sequenced DNA is TGTGCCAGTCGGGGAGGTCAAGAGACCCAGTACTTC. Its amino acids are CASRGGQETQYF.